This passage covers 32 T cell receptor beta chains from one sample sequenced in a study of beta chain features in type 1 diabetes. Findings of the study overall: A moderate, significant TCRB CDR3 shortening appeared in type 1 diabetes across four CD4+ subsets.

The sequenced template was cDNA made from the entire isolated RNA. Sequencing was performed with immunoSEQ multiplex PCR; in TCRdb, only in-frame clones are kept and a portion is missing. This table has a few hundred thousand clones, roughly a quarter appearing once. No antigen has been assigned to these receptors. The source material was naive CD4+ T cells from blood. The receptors were gathered from a woman aged 25-40 years with type 1 diabetes.

This sequence joins TRBV9 and TRBJ2-1; 11 bases line up with TRBD2. Unmatched junction bases numbered 7, after V lost 4 bases and J lost 1 base. Germline CDR1 SGDLS, CDR2 YYNGEE. The CDR3 contains 17 residues. The CDR3 coding sequence is TGTGCCAGCAGCCCCTACTGGACTAGCGGGTCCTACAATGAGCAGTTCTTC. Amino acid sequence: CASSPYWTSGSYNEQFF. The complete variable domain, with remaining parts taken from reference TRBV9 and TRBJ2-1, reads DSGVTQTPKHLITATGQRVTLRCSPRSGDLSVYWYQQSLDQGLQFLIQYYNGEERAKGNILERFSAQQFPDLHSELNLSSLELGDSALYFCASSPYWTSGSYNEQFFGPGTRLTVL.

This clone appeared a few times. The V gene is TRBV9, the J gene TRBJ2-6; weak D call: TRBD1 (6 bases). This CDR3 has 16 residues. CDR1 SGDLS and CDR2 YYNGEE come from the germline V gene. V lost 3 bases, J lost 0 bases, and 10 bases lay in between. Here the CDR3 reads CASSADRYSGANVLTF. Written as DNA, the CDR3 is TGTGCCAGCAGCGCCGACAGGTACTCTGGGGCCAACGTCCTGACTTTC.

The J gene is TRBJ2-7, the V gene TRBV5-1, with D perhaps matching TRBD1 (5 bases). The germline V and J ends were trimmed by 0 bases and 2 bases, with 12 bases remaining between them. Germline CDR1 SGHRS, CDR2 YFSETQ. The CDR3 is made up of 15 amino acids. The CDR3 here is CASSLGQGRTYEQYF. The DNA of the CDR3 is TGCGCCAGCAGCTTGGGGCAGGGTAGGACCTACGAGCAGTACTTC. The entire variable domain, with the rest obtained from reference TRBV5-1 and TRBJ2-7, is as follows: KAGVTQTPRYLIKTRGQQVTLSCSPISGHRSVSWYQQTPGQGLQFLFEYFSETQRNKGNFPGRFSGRQFSNSRSEMNVSTLELGDSALYLCASSLGQGRTYEQYFGPGTRLTVT.

A few counts support this clone. CDR3 amino acids: CASSAKGAVVYGYTF. The CDR3 DNA sequence: TGTGCCAGCAGCGCCAAGGGGGCGGTGGTCTATGGCTACACCTTC. The rearrangement links TRBV9 to TRBJ1-2; 7 bases fit TRBD1. This CDR3 comprises 15 residues. Germline lookup yields CDR1 SGDLS and CDR2 YYNGEE. J gave up 4 bases and V 3 bases, and 9 bases lay outside the gene matches.

In this sample, this clone turned up a few times. V and J are TRBV6-5 and TRBJ1-1; 8 nucleotides align to TRBD1. There are 15 residues in the CDR3. The germline CDR1 and CDR2 sequences are MNHEY and SVGAGI. Trimming at V came to 8 bases and at J to 1 base, leaving 9 bases not matched to a gene. The CDR3 spells CASVEGQGANTEAFF. CDR3 coding DNA: TGTGCCAGCGTCGAGGGGCAGGGGGCGAACACTGAAGCTTTCTTT.

V usage is TRBV7-9 and J usage is TRBJ2-2; no clear D. The CDR3 runs 12 residues. The V end lost 3 bases, the J end lost 5 bases, and 4 bases lay between the germline ends. CDR1 and CDR2 (germline): SEHNR, FQNEAQ (reference sequence). The CDR3 reads CASSFGTGELFF. DNA of the CDR3: TGTGCCAGCAGCTTCGGGACCGGGGAGCTGTTTTTT.

The chain links TRBV5-1 to TRBJ2-7, with 7 bases aligning to TRBD1. Trimming cost V 4 bases and J 2 bases; bases outside gene matches: 9. The germline CDR1 and CDR2 sequences are SGHRS and YFSETQ. The CDR3 consists of 15 residues. The CDR3 DNA reads TGCGCCAGCAGCGCAAGGGACAGCTTAACCTACGAGCAGTACTTC. It codes for CASSARDSLTYEQYF.

The J gene is TRBJ2-2, the V gene TRBV9, with 9 bases that match TRBD2. The CDR3 totals 17 residues. J lost 2 bases, V lost 2 bases, and 7 bases had no gene match. Germline CDR1 is SGDLS and CDR2 is YYNGEE. The CDR3 nucleotides are TGTGCCAGCAGCGTTGGGCTAGCGGGGACCAACACCGGGGAGCTGTTTTTT. Encoded protein: CASSVGLAGTNTGELFF. Based on the CDR3 plus reference TRBV9 and TRBJ2-2, the full variable domain is DSGVTQTPKHLITATGQRVTLRCSPRSGDLSVYWYQQSLDQGLQFLIQYYNGEERAKGNILERFSAQQFPDLHSELNLSSLELGDSALYFCASSVGLAGTNTGELFFGEGSRLTVL.

This clone was found a few times. The chain is built from TRBV7-9 and TRBJ2-2, with 7 bases lining up with TRBD2. This CDR3 comprises 14 residues. V gave up 9 bases and J gave up 2 bases; unmatched junction bases: 6. Per the germline V gene, CDR1 is SEHNR and CDR2 is FQNEAQ (reference sequence). The CDR3, as DNA: TGTGCCAGTACCCCGACTAGCAACACCGGGGAGCTGTTTTTT. It codes for CASTPTSNTGELFF.

This clone turned up a few times. Other DNA sequences in the same sample also yield this CDR3. V usage is TRBV30 and J usage is TRBJ1-2; 8 nucleotides match TRBD1. Germline assignment: CDR1 GTSNPN and CDR2 SVGIG (reference sequence). The CDR3 spans 12 residues. V shed 4 bases, J shed 4 bases, and the junction held 2 bases outside the gene matches. The CDR3 loop reads CAWNRGGYGYTF. As DNA, the CDR3 is TGTGCCTGGAACAGGGGGGGCTATGGCTACACCTTC.

This clone was seen more than once but under ten times. The chain couples TRBV7-9 to TRBJ2-1, with 12 bases aligning to TRBD2. Germline assignment: CDR1 SEHNR and CDR2 FQNEAQ (reference sequence). With V trimmed by 5 bases and J by 7 bases, 9 bases remained unmatched. This CDR3 has 16 residues. CDR3 residues: CASSQPTSGSMNEQFF. The CDR3 bases are TGTGCCAGCAGCCAACCGACTAGCGGGAGTATGAATGAGCAGTTCTTC.

The V call is TRBV7-9, the J call TRBJ2-7; 7 bases fit TRBD1. J gave up 5 bases and V 5 bases, and 3 bases lay outside the gene matches. The CDR3 is 12 amino acids. Germline loops: CDR1 SEHNR, CDR2 FQNEAQ (reference sequence). Here the CDR3 DNA reads TGTGCCAGCAGCGGTACAGGGGACGAGCAGTACTTC. Amino acids: CASSGTGDEQYF.

The rearrangement uses TRBV7-2 and TRBJ1-1; 8 bases are a match to TRBD1. The CDR3 covers 14 residues. Trimming at V came to 8 bases and at J to 11 bases, leaving 16 bases not matched to a gene. Germline V gene lookup returns CDR1 SGHTA and CDR2 FQGNSA. The CDR3 loop reads CASLRTGTAFGAFF. Written as DNA, the CDR3 is TGTGCCAGCTTACGGACAGGGACTGCCTTCGGGGCTTTCTTT.

This clone showed up just a few times. The chain recombines TRBV29-1 with TRBJ1-5; tentatively, D is TRBD1 (6 bases). Looked up from germline, CDR1 is SQVTM and CDR2 is ANQGSEA. The V gene lost 7 bases and the J gene lost 1 base, with 11 bases spanning the gap. This CDR3 comprises 13 residues. The CDR3 loop reads CSARGGSNQPQHF. As DNA, the CDR3 is TGCAGCGCCAGGGGTGGGAGCAATCAGCCCCAGCATTTT.

The chain carries TRBV7-3 and TRBJ2-5; D is perhaps TRBD2 (6 bases). Germline lookup yields CDR1 SGHTA and CDR2 FQGTGA. V shed 4 bases and J shed 5 bases, with 11 bases lying between them. The CDR3 loop spans 13 amino acids. The CDR3, as DNA: TGTGCCAGCAGCTCGACTAGTCACGAGACCCAGTACTTC. Translating gives CASSSTSHETQYF.

The sample holds a few counts of this clone. The chain combines TRBV30 with TRBJ1-2, with TRBD1 as a possible D gene (5 bases). Trimming pared 6 bases from V and 1 base from J, leaving 12 bases between. The CDR3 loop spans 13 amino acids. The germline gives CDR1 GTSNPN, CDR2 SVGIG (reference sequence). CDR3 loop: CACQEQVNYGYTF. CDR3 coding DNA: TGTGCCTGTCAGGAACAGGTTAACTATGGCTACACCTTC.

This rearrangement joins TRBV5-4 to TRBJ1-2; no reliable D call. The germline V and J ends were trimmed by 4 bases and 0 bases, with 10 bases remaining between them. CDR3 length equals 14 residues. Germline lookup yields CDR1 SGHNT and CDR2 YYREEE (reference sequence). This CDR3 reads CASSQDGANYGYTF. CDR3 DNA sequence: TGTGCCAGCAGCCAAGACGGGGCTAACTATGGCTACACCTTC. The full variable domain, in which reference TRBV5-4 and TRBJ1-2 provide the parts outside the CDR3, is ETGVTQSPTHLIKTRGQQVTLRCSSQSGHNTVSWYQQALGQGPQFIFQYYREEENGRGNFPPRFSGLQFPNYSSELNVNALELDDSALYLCASSQDGANYGYTFGSGTRLTVV.

In its sample, this clone was seen a few times. The V call is TRBV7-9, the J call TRBJ2-1; 8 bases agree with TRBD2. V dropped 6 bases and J dropped 2; count of bases not matched to a gene: 6. Looked up from germline, CDR1 is SEHNR and CDR2 is FQNEAQ (reference sequence). This CDR3 spans 15 amino acids. CDR3 region: CASSSAGVAYNEQFF. The CDR3 region has the DNA TGTGCCAGCAGTTCAGCGGGAGTAGCCTACAATGAGCAGTTCTTC.

The chain couples TRBV5-1 to TRBJ2-2, with 8 bases fitting TRBD2. The CDR3 length is 15 residues. Germline V gene lookup returns CDR1 SGHRS and CDR2 YFSETQ. V shed 2 bases and J 4 bases; nucleotides not matched to a gene: 4. The CDR3 reads CASSFAGGGTGELFF. The CDR3 nucleotides are TGCGCCAGCAGCTTTGCGGGAGGCGGCACCGGGGAGCTGTTTTTT.

This clone occurred a few times. V usage is TRBV11-2 and J usage is TRBJ2-1, with 7 bases matching TRBD2. Trimming took 7 bases from V and 3 from J; bases not matched to a gene: 12. Germline CDR1 is SGHAT and CDR2 is FQNNGV. The CDR3 extends over 16 amino acids. The CDR3: CASTSPFGTIYNEQFF. Written as DNA, the CDR3 is TGTGCCAGCACCTCTCCCTTCGGGACTATCTACAATGAGCAGTTCTTC.

The genes are TRBV11-1 and TRBJ2-5; 11 bases are a match to TRBD2. V shed 5 bases, J shed 1 base, and the junction held 6 bases outside the gene matches. CDR3 length equals 16 residues. The germline V gene has CDR1 SGHAT and CDR2 FQDESV (reference sequence). CDR3 DNA: TGTGCCAGCAGCGTCCTAGCGGGAGGAGGCCAAGAGACCCAGTACTTC. This gives the protein CASSVLAGGGQETQYF. Combining the CDR3 with reference TRBV11-1 and TRBJ2-5 gives the whole variable domain EAEVAQSPRYKITEKSQAVAFWCDPISGHATLYWYRQILGQGPELLVQFQDESVVDDSQLPKDRFSAERLKGVDSTLKIQPAELGDSAMYLCASSVLAGGGQETQYFGPGTRLLVL.

This chain connects TRBV9 to TRBJ2-2; 7 bases are a match to TRBD1. Unmatched junction bases numbered 9, after V lost 0 bases and J lost 7 bases. The germline CDR1 and CDR2 sequences are SGDLS and YYNGEE. The CDR3 contains 16 residues. CDR3 DNA: TGTGCCAGCAGCGTAGTTCAGGGGGAGATTGGCGGGGAGCTGTTTTTT. Translation gives CASSVVQGEIGGELFF. The full variable domain, in which reference TRBV9 and TRBJ2-2 provide the parts outside the CDR3, is DSGVTQTPKHLITATGQRVTLRCSPRSGDLSVYWYQQSLDQGLQFLIQYYNGEERAKGNILERFSAQQFPDLHSELNLSSLELGDSALYFCASSVVQGEIGGELFFGEGSRLTVL.

DNA of the CDR3: TGTGCCAGCAGTGTCGCGGCGGATCAGCCCCAGCATTTT. Protein: CASSVAADQPQHF. The chain recombines TRBV25-1 with TRBJ1-5; D is undetermined. Germline V gene lookup returns CDR1 MGHDK and CDR2 SYGVNS. Trimming cost V 4 bases and J 5 bases, with 9 bases left between them. The CDR3 is 13 residues long. Variable domain in full (rest from reference TRBV25-1 and TRBJ1-5): EADIYQTPRYLVIGTGKKITLECSQTMGHDKMYWYQQDPGMELHLIHYSYGVNSTEKGDLSSESTVSRIRTEHFPLTLESARPSHTSQYLCASSVAADQPQHFGDGTRLSIL.

In its sample, this clone was seen a few times. The chain carries TRBV30 and TRBJ2-7; D may be TRBD1 (6 bases). Trimming left V 2 bases short and J 9 bases short, with 17 bases between. This CDR3 region has 13 residues. Germline-derived CDR1 and CDR2 are GTSNPN and SVGIG (reference sequence). CDR3 loop: CAWSPGRGGWQYF. CDR3 nucleotides: TGTGCCTGGAGTCCGGGACGAGGGGGATGGCAGTACTTC.

The chain combines TRBV15 with TRBJ2-3, with 13 bases matching TRBD2. V gave up 3 bases and J gave up 6 bases; unmatched junction bases: 6. The CDR3 contains 16 residues. Germline V gene sequence: CDR1 LNHNV, CDR2 YYDKDF (reference sequence). The CDR3 is CATSRTSGRTRDTQYF. The CDR3 nucleotides are TGTGCCACCAGCAGGACTAGCGGGAGGACTCGGGATACGCAGTATTTT.

This clone was picked up a small number of times. The chain combines TRBV29-1 with TRBJ2-5; no clear D. Germline V gene data show CDR1 as SQVTM and CDR2 as ANQGSEA. V was shortened by 4 bases and J by 5 bases, with 14 bases between the two germline ends. The CDR3 runs 13 residues. CDR3 region: CSVGRSHAETQYF. The CDR3, as DNA: TGCAGCGTTGGGCGTAGCCATGCCGAGACCCAGTACTTC.

The chain carries TRBV15 and TRBJ2-7; 8 positions match TRBD2. J was trimmed by 3 bases and V by 0 bases; bases with no gene match: 7. Germline loops: CDR1 LNHNV, CDR2 YYDKDF (reference sequence). The length of the CDR3 is 16 residues. CDR3 coding DNA: TGTGCCACCAGCAGAGATCATGCGGGGGGAGGCTACGAGCAGTACTTC. Encoded protein: CATSRDHAGGGYEQYF. The variable domain in full, completed from reference TRBV15 and TRBJ2-7, reads DAMVIQNPRYQVTQFGKPVTLSCSQTLNHNVMYWYQQKSSQAPKLLFHYYDKDFNNEADTPDNFQSRRPNTSFCFLDIRSPGLGDTAMYLCATSRDHAGGGYEQYFGPGTRLTVT.

This chain joins TRBV28 and TRBJ2-7; 7 bases agree with TRBD1. The CDR3 spans 14 residues. The ends lost 5 bases at V and 12 bases at J; junction bases unmatched: 16. Germline-derived CDR1 and CDR2 are MDHEN and SYDVKM. CDR3 region: CASSLGSGQPQWYF. For the CDR3, the DNA is TGTGCCAGCAGTCTTGGATCGGGACAGCCACAATGGTACTTC.

This chain links TRBV29-1 with TRBJ1-5, with TRBD1 matching over 9 bases. V dropped 6 bases and J dropped 6; count of bases not matched to a gene: 6. Looked up from germline, CDR1 is SQVTM and CDR2 is ANQGSEA. The CDR3 loop spans 13 amino acids. Here the CDR3 reads CSVGDREGQPQHF. The CDR3 region has the DNA TGCAGCGTAGGGGACAGGGAGGGTCAGCCCCAGCATTTT. Filled out from reference TRBV29-1 and TRBJ1-5, the complete variable domain reads SAVISQKPSRDICQRGTSLTIQCQVDSQVTMMFWYRQQPGQSLTLIATANQGSEATYESGFVIDKFPISRPNLTFSTLTVSNMSPEDSSIYLCSVGDREGQPQHFGDGTRLSIL.

The gene calls are TRBV7-9 and TRBJ2-3; 10 nucleotides agree with TRBD1. Germline V gene sequence: CDR1 SEHNR, CDR2 FQNEAQ (reference sequence). The CDR3 is 15 residues long. After removal of 2 bases from V and 4 bases from J, the junction contained 3 bases not matched to a gene. The CDR3 spells CASSLLGQGPDTQYF. DNA for the CDR3: TGTGCCAGCAGCTTACTGGGACAGGGGCCAGATACGCAGTATTTT.

The J gene is TRBJ2-7, the V gene TRBV5-1, with 7 bases aligning to TRBD1. V was clipped by 0 bases and J by 4 bases; unmatched bases: 7. This CDR3 is built from 15 residues. CDR1 and CDR2 (germline): SGHRS, YFSETQ. CDR3 region: CASSLVYRGRYEQYF. DNA for the CDR3: TGCGCCAGCAGCTTGGTTTATAGGGGGCGGTACGAGCAGTACTTC. Drawing the rest from reference TRBV5-1 and TRBJ2-7, the complete variable domain is KAGVTQTPRYLIKTRGQQVTLSCSPISGHRSVSWYQQTPGQGLQFLFEYFSETQRNKGNFPGRFSGRQFSNSRSEMNVSTLELGDSALYLCASSLVYRGRYEQYFGPGTRLTVT.

This clone occurred a few times. This rearrangement joins TRBV29-1 to TRBJ2-1; a weak D match, TRBD2 (6 bases). The V gene lost 7 bases and the J gene lost 5 bases, with 15 bases spanning the gap. The CDR3 is made up of 13 amino acids. From germline, CDR1 is SQVTM and CDR2 ANQGSEA. CDR3 amino acids: CSASVVADNEQFF. CDR3 bases: TGCAGCGCGAGTGTTGTAGCGGACAATGAGCAGTTCTTC.